The next 23 T cell receptor beta chains were all read from a single sample in a study of PD-1 blockade in classical Hodgkin lymphoma. This table comes from immunoSEQ multiplex PCR, and its TCRdb copy is limited to in-frame clones, with some not included. The table shows roughly 20,000 clones, with around 68% occurring only once. Every patient relapsed after autologous stem cell transplantation, and brentuximab vedotin exposure varied. The sample consisted of peripheral blood mononuclear cells (PBMCs), taken at baseline. The source is a human donor with classical Hodgkin lymphoma.

This sequence joins TRBV28 and TRBJ1-2; a possible D gene is TRBD1 (5 bases). The CDR3 runs 12 residues. Per the germline V gene, CDR1 is MDHEN and CDR2 is SYDVKM. The ends were cut back, 2 bases at V and 8 bases at J, with 9 bases in the middle. The CDR3 DNA follows: TGTGCCAGCAGTTTAGGGGCCAGCGGCTACACCTTC. Translating gives CASSLGASGYTF.

This clone was counted a single time. The J gene is TRBJ2-5, the V gene TRBV13; D is ambiguous. The V and J ends lost 0 bases and 2 bases respectively, with 7 bases between them. Germline V gene data show CDR1 as PRHDT and CDR2 as FYEKMQ (reference sequence). The CDR3 runs to 14 residues. CDR3 residues: CASSLGYQQETQYF. The CDR3 region has the DNA TGTGCCAGCAGCTTAGGATACCAGCAAGAGACCCAGTACTTC.

CDR3 region: CASSHSRTGELFF. The CDR3 nucleotides are TGCGCCAGCAGCCACTCTCGCACCGGGGAGCTGTTTTTT. This chain joins TRBV4-1 and TRBJ2-2; D is undetermined. CDR3 size: 13 residues. The germline gives CDR1 MGHRA, CDR2 YSYEKL. V shed 3 bases and J shed 4 bases, with 6 bases lying between them.

The table lists this clone with a few counts. This chain uses TRBV5-1 with TRBJ2-6; no clear D. In germline, CDR1 is SGHRS, CDR2 YFSETQ. CDR3 size: 18 residues. V was cut by 0 bases and J by 1 base, with 14 bases left in between. The CDR3 loop is CASSLEPEFISGANVLTF. As DNA, the CDR3 is TGCGCCAGCAGCTTGGAGCCAGAGTTCATATCTGGGGCCAACGTCCTGACTTTC.

This clone was counted once. The rearrangement joins TRBV4-3 to TRBJ2-7; 7 bases match TRBD2. CDR3 length: 16 amino acids. Germline V gives CDR1 LGHNA, CDR2 YSLEER. The J segment lost 0 bases and the V segment lost 7 bases, leaving 12 bases of the junction unmatched. Here the CDR3 DNA reads TGCGCCAGCAAATCGATCGGTCTAGCGGACTCCTACGAGCAGTACTTC. It codes for CASKSIGLADSYEQYF.

In its sample, this clone ranks as medium-sized (0.01 to 0.1%). The chain carries TRBV7-9 and TRBJ2-2; D might be TRBD2 (6 bases). This CDR3 is 14 amino acids long. V gave up 4 bases and J gave up 4 bases, with 10 bases separating them. CDR1 and CDR2 (germline): SEHNR, FQNEAQ (reference sequence). CDR3 amino acids: CASSSKLATGELFF. DNA of the CDR3: TGTGCCAGCAGCTCGAAACTAGCCACCGGGGAGCTGTTTTTT.

The chain uses TRBV10-3 and TRBJ1-5, with 9 bases identical to TRBD1. V lost 4 bases and J lost 2; bases outside the gene matches: 9. CDR3 length: 17 residues. The germline V gene encodes CDR1 ENHRY and CDR2 SYGVKD. The CDR3 sequence is CAISGPGQGTGNQPQHF. CDR3 coding DNA: TGTGCCATCAGTGGACCGGGACAGGGAACAGGCAATCAGCCCCAGCATTTT.

The V gene is TRBV9, the J gene TRBJ2-5; maybe TRBD2 (6 bases). Germline CDR1 is SGDLS and CDR2 is YYNGEE. Trimming cost V 0 bases and J 12 bases, with 12 bases left between them. CDR3 length: 12 residues. DNA of the CDR3: TGTGCCAGCAGCGTAGACTCGGGAGCCAAGTACTTC. This translates into CASSVDSGAKYF.

The CDR3 DNA sequence: TGTGCCAGCAGCTTAGCGGAGCGGGGGCGATCGAATGAGCAGTTCTTC. It specifies CASSLAERGRSNEQFF. This chain joins TRBV7-9 and TRBJ2-1, with 8 bases fitting TRBD2. Germline V gene data show CDR1 as SEHNR and CDR2 as FQNEAQ (reference sequence). Trimming cost V 0 bases and J 7 bases; bases outside gene matches: 8. The CDR3 runs to 16 residues.

This sequence joins TRBV28 and TRBJ2-1; D ambiguous. The CDR3 contains 14 residues. Deletions cut 4 bases from V and 2 bases from J, with 9 bases between. Germline V gene sequence: CDR1 MDHEN, CDR2 SYDVKM. CDR3 sequence: CASSYDTPYNEQFF. The CDR3 DNA reads as TGTGCCAGCAGTTACGACACTCCCTACAATGAGCAGTTCTTC.

This clone was seen a single time. The rearrangement uses TRBV14 and TRBJ2-7; the D gene is possibly TRBD1 (6 bases). The V gene's germline CDR1 is SGHDN and CDR2 FVKESK. Trimming pared 1 base from V and 5 bases from J, leaving 15 bases between. CDR3 length: 15 amino acids. The DNA of the CDR3 is TGTGCCAGCAGCCAAGCATTGGGGGCATTAGACGAGCAGTACTTC. Translated, it gives CASSQALGALDEQYF.

V usage is TRBV27 and J usage is TRBJ1-4; TRBD1 agrees at 7 bases. Germline CDR1 reads MNHEY; CDR2 reads SMNVEV (reference sequence). This CDR3 has 13 residues. Trimming cost V 6 bases and J 3 bases; bases outside gene matches: 1. This CDR3 reads CASSDRANEKLFF. The CDR3 DNA reads as TGTGCCAGCAGCGACAGGGCTAATGAAAAACTGTTTTTT. Full variable domain (remainder filled in from reference TRBV27 and TRBJ1-4): EAQVTQNPRYLITVTGKKLTVTCSQNMNHEYMSWYRQDPGLGLRQIYYSMNVEVTDKGDVPEGYKVSRKEKRNFPLILESPSPNQTSLYFCASSDRANEKLFFGSGTQLSVL.

The rearrangement uses TRBV11-2 and TRBJ2-3, with D possibly TRBD1 on 6 matching bases. This CDR3 is 17 amino acids long. Trimming removed 2 bases at V and 0 bases at J, with 15 bases between. Germline CDR1 reads SGHAT; CDR2 reads FQNNGV. For the CDR3, the DNA is TGTGCCAGCAGCTTAATCGGCAGGGGATTTAGCACAGATACGCAGTATTTT. Protein product: CASSLIGRGFSTDTQYF.

V is TRBV12-5 and J is TRBJ2-5, with D possibly being TRBD1 or TRBD2 (5 bases each). Looked up from germline, CDR1 is LGHNT and CDR2 is FRNRAP. V lost 5 bases and J 3 bases, leaving 13 bases between the germline ends. The CDR3 consists of 14 residues. This CDR3 reads CASGTRGAKETQYF. CDR3 in DNA: TGTGCTAGTGGTACCCGAGGGGCTAAAGAGACCCAGTACTTC. The whole variable domain, filled in from reference TRBV12-5 and TRBJ2-5, reads DARVTQTPRHKVTEMGQEVTMRCQPILGHNTVFWYRQTMMQGLELLAYFRNRAPLDDSGMPKDRFSAEMPDATLATLKIQPSEPRDSAVYFCASGTRGAKETQYFGPGTRLLVL.

The gene calls are TRBV30 and TRBJ2-6; the D gene is possibly TRBD1 (5 bases). Trimming pared 3 bases from V and 1 base from J, leaving 16 bases between. This CDR3 has 17 amino acids. Looked up from germline, CDR1 is GTSNPN and CDR2 is SVGIG (reference sequence). The chain's CDR3 is CAWRGVHWGSGANVLTF. In DNA, the CDR3 is TGTGCCTGGAGAGGGGTCCATTGGGGTTCTGGGGCCAACGTCCTGACTTTC.

Only a few counts were recorded for this clone. The J gene is TRBJ1-5, the V gene TRBV9; D call uncertain. Per the germline V gene, CDR1 is SGDLS and CDR2 is YYNGEE. The CDR3 consists of 15 residues. With 4 bases removed from V and 0 bases from J, the gap between germline ends came to 11 bases. The CDR3 loop is CASSSGGGSNQPQHF. The CDR3, as DNA: TGTGCCAGCAGCTCCGGCGGTGGTAGCAATCAGCCCCAGCATTTT. The full variable domain, with the rest looked up from reference TRBV9 and TRBJ1-5, is DSGVTQTPKHLITATGQRVTLRCSPRSGDLSVYWYQQSLDQGLQFLIQYYNGEERAKGNILERFSAQQFPDLHSELNLSSLELGDSALYFCASSSGGGSNQPQHFGDGTRLSIL.

This chain links TRBV28 with TRBJ2-2; maybe TRBD1 (6 bases). The germline gives CDR1 MDHEN, CDR2 SYDVKM. The length of the CDR3 is 18 residues. V lost 5 bases and J lost 0, with 19 bases in between. CDR3 in DNA: TGTGCCAGCAGTCCCCCGTCGGGGCAGGGGTCGAACACCGGGGAGCTGTTTTTT. Its protein is CASSPPSGQGSNTGELFF. Together with reference TRBV28 and TRBJ2-2, the CDR3 gives the full variable domain: DVKVTQSSRYLVKRTGEKVFLECVQDMDHENMFWYRQDPGLGLRLIYFSYDVKMKEKGDIPEGYSVSREKKERFSLILESASTNQTSMYLCASSPPSGQGSNTGELFFGEGSRLTVL.

The J gene is TRBJ1-2, the V gene TRBV4-3, with D possibly being TRBD1 (6 bases). V was cut by 0 bases and J by 0 bases, with 23 bases left in between. CDR1 is LGHNA and CDR2 is YSLEER in the germline V gene. This CDR3 is 20 amino acids long. The CDR3 nucleotides are TGCGCCAGCAGCCAAGATCTGACAGGATCCCGTATTTTAGCTAACTATGGCTACACCTTC. It specifies CASSQDLTGSRILANYGYTF.

The chain employs TRBV30 and TRBJ2-5; D may be TRBD2 (6 bases). The CDR3 is 14 amino acids. V gave up 0 bases and J gave up 4 bases, with 12 bases separating them. Germline CDR1 GTSNPN, CDR2 SVGIG (reference sequence). DNA of the CDR3: TGTGCCTGGAGTGTGGAGGGGCAGGTAGAGACCCAGTACTTC. Translating it yields CAWSVEGQVETQYF.

This chain joins TRBV5-6 and TRBJ2-7; no firm D call. Germline loops: CDR1 SGHDT, CDR2 YYEEEE. The CDR3 runs to 14 residues. V shed 2 bases and J shed 3 bases, with 12 bases lying between them. The CDR3 protein is CASSFIGLVYEQYF. The DNA of the CDR3 is TGTGCCAGCAGCTTTATTGGGTTAGTCTACGAGCAGTACTTC.

The rearrangement links TRBV4-3 to TRBJ2-1, with 8 bases fitting TRBD2. The germline CDR1 and CDR2 sequences are LGHNA and YSLEER. V shed 1 base and J 4 bases; nucleotides not matched to a gene: 3. The CDR3 is 15 residues long. For the CDR3, the DNA is TGCGCCAGCAGCCAAGTTAGCGGGGATTACAATGAGCAGTTCTTC. Translating it yields CASSQVSGDYNEQFF.

The J gene is TRBJ2-3, the V gene TRBV9; 8 nucleotides line up with TRBD2. Germline CDR1 reads SGDLS; CDR2 reads YYNGEE. The CDR3 extends over 15 amino acids. The trim removed 0 bases at V and 3 bases at J, leaving 3 bases unmatched. CDR3 nucleotide sequence: TGTGCCAGCAGCGTAGAGGGACTAGTGACAGATACGCAGTATTTT. Its protein product is CASSVEGLVTDTQYF.

This clone was counted a single time. The chain has TRBV21-1 and TRBJ1-4. TRBV21-1 counts as a pseudogene. This CDR3 region has 17 residues. The CDR3 reads CASSEGQGGRPTEKLFF. The DNA for the CDR3 is TGTGCCAGCAGCGAAGGACAGGGAGGGCGACCGACTGAAAAACTGTTTTTT.